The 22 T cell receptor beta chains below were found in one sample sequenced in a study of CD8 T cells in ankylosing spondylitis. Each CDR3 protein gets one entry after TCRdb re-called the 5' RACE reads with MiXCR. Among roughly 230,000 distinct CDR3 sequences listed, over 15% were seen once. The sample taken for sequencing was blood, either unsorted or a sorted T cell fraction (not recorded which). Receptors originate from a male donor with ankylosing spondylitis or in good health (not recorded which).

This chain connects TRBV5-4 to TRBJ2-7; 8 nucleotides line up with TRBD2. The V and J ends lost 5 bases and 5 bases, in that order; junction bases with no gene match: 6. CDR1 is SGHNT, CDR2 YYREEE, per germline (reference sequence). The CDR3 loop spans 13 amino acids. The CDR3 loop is CASRNTGGDEQYF. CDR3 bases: TGTGCCAGCAGAAATACGGGAGGGGACGAGCAGTACTTC.

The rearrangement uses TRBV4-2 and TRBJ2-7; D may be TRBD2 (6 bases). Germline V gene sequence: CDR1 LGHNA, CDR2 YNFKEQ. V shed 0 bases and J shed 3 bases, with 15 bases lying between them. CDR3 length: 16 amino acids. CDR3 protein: CASSQEGQAGLYEQYF. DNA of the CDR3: TGTGCCAGCAGCCAAGAGGGCCAAGCGGGCCTCTACGAGCAGTACTTC.

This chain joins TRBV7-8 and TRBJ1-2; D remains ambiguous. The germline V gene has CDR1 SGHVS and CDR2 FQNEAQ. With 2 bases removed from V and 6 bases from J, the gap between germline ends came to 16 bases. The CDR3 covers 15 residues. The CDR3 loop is CASSLFCAGCNGYTF. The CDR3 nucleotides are TGTGCCAGCAGCTTATTCTGCGCAGGATGTAATGGCTACACCTTC.

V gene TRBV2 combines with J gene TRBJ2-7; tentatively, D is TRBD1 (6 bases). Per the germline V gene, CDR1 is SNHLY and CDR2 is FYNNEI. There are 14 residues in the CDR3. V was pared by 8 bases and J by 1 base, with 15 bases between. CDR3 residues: CASSSGTQSYEQYF. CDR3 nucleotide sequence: TGTGCCAGCTCTTCCGGGACACAATCCTACGAGCAGTACTTC.

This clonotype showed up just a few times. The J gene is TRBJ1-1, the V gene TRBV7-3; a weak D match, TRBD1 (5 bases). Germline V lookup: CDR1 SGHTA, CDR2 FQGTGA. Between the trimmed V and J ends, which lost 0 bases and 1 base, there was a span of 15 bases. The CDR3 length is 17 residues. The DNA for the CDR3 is TGTGCCAGCAGCTTAACTTTTGGGGGACTAGAGAACACTGAAGCTTTCTTT. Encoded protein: CASSLTFGGLENTEAFF.

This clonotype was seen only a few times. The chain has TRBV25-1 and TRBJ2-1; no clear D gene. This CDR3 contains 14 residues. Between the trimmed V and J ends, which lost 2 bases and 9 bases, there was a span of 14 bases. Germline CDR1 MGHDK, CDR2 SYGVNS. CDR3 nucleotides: TGTGCCAGCAGTGAAGCGAGGAAGGCGTTTGAGCAGTTCTTC. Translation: CASSEARKAFEQFF.

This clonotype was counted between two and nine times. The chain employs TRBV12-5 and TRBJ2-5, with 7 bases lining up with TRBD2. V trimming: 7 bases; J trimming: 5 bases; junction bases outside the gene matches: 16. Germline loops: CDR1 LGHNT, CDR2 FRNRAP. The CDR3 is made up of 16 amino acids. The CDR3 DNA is TGTGCTAGTGTTTCCCCCGGGGGGACGCCTCAGGAGACCCAGTACTTC. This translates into CASVSPGGTPQETQYF.

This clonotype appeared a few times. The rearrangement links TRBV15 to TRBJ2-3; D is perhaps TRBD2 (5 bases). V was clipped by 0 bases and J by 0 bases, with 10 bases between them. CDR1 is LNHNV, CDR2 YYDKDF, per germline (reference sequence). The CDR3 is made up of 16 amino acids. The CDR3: CATSRDLEGSTDTQYF. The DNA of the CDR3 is TGTGCCACCAGCAGAGACCTTGAGGGAAGCACAGATACGCAGTATTTT.

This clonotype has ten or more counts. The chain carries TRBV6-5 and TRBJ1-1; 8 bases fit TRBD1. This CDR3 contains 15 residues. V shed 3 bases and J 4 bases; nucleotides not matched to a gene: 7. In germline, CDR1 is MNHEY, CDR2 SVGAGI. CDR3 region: CASSYYRTGTTEAFF. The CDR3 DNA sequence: TGTGCCAGCAGTTATTACAGGACAGGGACCACTGAAGCTTTCTTT.

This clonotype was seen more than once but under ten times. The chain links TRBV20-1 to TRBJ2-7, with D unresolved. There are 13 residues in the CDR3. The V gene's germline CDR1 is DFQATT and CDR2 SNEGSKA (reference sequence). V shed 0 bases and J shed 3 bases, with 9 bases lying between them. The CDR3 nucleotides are TGCAGTGCTAGAGACAGCTGGGGCTACGAGCAGTACTTC. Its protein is CSARDSWGYEQYF.

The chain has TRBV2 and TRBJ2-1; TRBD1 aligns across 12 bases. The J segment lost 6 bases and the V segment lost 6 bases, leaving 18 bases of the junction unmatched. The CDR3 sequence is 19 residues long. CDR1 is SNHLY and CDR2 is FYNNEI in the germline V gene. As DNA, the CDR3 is TGTGCCAGCAGCGACCTCCGGGACAGGGGGCCCCTACCAAGCAATGAGCAGTTCTTC. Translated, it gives CASSDLRDRGPLPSNEQFF.

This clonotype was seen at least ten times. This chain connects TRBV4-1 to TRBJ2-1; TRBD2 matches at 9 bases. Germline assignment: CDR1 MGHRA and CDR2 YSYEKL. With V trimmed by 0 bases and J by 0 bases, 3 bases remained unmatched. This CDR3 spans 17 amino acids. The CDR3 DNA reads TGCGCCAGCAGCCAAGAGGGTAGCGGGAGCTCCTACAATGAGCAGTTCTTC. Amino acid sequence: CASSQEGSGSSYNEQFF.

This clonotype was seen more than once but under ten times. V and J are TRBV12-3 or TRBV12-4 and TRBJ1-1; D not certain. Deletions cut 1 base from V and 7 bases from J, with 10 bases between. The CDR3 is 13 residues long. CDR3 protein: CASSLGGSIEAFF. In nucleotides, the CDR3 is TGTGCCAGCAGTTTAGGAGGGTCGATTGAAGCTTTCTTT.

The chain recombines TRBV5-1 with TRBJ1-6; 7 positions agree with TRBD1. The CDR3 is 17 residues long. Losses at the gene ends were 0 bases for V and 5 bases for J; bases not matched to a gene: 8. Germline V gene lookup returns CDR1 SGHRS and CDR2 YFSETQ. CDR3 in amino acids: CASSLEFLGQNNSPLHF. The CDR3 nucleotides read TGCGCCAGCAGCTTGGAATTTCTGGGACAGAATAATTCACCCCTCCACTTT.

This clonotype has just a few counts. CDR3 region: CASSVDSGGTSTDTQYF. The CDR3 DNA sequence: TGTGCCAGCAGCGTAGATTCGGGCGGTACTAGCACAGATACGCAGTATTTT. V usage is TRBV9 and J usage is TRBJ2-3; D unresolved. The V and J ends lost 0 bases and 0 bases respectively, with 14 bases between them. Per the germline V gene, CDR1 is SGDLS and CDR2 is YYNGEE. This CDR3 has 17 residues.

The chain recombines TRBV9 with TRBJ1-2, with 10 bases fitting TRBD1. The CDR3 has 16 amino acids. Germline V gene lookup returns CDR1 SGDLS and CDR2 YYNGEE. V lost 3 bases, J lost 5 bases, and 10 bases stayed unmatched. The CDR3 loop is CASSDFDRGRGYGYTF. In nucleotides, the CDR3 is TGTGCCAGCAGCGACTTCGACAGGGGGCGAGGGTATGGCTACACCTTC.

This CDR3 reads CASSYSAGEQRATDTQYF. In DNA, the CDR3 is TGTGCCAGCAGTTACTCGGCCGGCGAGCAGCGGGCCACAGATACGCAGTATTTT. The rearrangement links TRBV6-5 to TRBJ2-3; D possibly corresponds to TRBD2 (6 bases). This CDR3 has 18 amino acids. With 0 bases removed from V and 2 bases from J, the gap between germline ends came to 18 bases. From germline, CDR1 is MNHEY and CDR2 SVGAGI.

The CDR3 protein is CASSLGGGDREQYF. The CDR3 DNA reads TGTGCCAGCAGTTTAGGAGGAGGGGATCGGGAGCAGTACTTC. The rearrangement joins TRBV12-3 or TRBV12-4 to TRBJ2-7, with D maybe TRBD2 (6 bases). CDR3 length equals 14 residues. V was trimmed by 1 base and J by 7 bases, leaving 14 bases between them.

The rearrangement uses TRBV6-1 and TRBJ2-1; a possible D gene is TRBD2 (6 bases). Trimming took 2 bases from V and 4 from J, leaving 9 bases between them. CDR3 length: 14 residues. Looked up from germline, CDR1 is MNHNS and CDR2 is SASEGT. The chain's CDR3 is CASSEPGVYNEQFF. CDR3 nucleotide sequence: TGTGCCAGCAGTGAACCGGGGGTGTACAATGAGCAGTTCTTC.

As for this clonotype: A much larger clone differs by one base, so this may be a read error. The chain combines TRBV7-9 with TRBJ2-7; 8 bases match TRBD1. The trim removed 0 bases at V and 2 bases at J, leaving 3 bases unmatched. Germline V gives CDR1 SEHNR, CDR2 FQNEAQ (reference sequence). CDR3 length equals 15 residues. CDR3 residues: CASSLAPGQAYEQYF. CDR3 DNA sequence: TGTGCCAGCAGCTTAGCACCGGGACAGGCCTACGAGCAGTACTTC.

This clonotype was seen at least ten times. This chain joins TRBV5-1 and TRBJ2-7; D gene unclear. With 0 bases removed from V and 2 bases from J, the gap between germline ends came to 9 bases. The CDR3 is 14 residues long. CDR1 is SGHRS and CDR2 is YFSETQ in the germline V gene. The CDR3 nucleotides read TGCGCCAGCAGCTTGGAATCAGATCCCTACGAGCAGTACTTC. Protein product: CASSLESDPYEQYF.

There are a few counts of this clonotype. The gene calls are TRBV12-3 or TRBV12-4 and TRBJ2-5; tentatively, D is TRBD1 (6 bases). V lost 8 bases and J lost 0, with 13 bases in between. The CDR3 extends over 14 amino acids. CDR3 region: CASALQGYQETQYF. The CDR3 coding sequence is TGTGCCAGCGCGCTCCAGGGGTACCAAGAGACCCAGTACTTC.